This T cell receptor (beta chain) was obtained from a study of low-dose radiotherapy and immunotherapy resistance in tumors. The time point here: before trial treatment. This clonotype was seen many times. Both TCRalpha and TCRbeta chains were reverse transcribed with V-gene-specific primers. A constant-region primer paired with the V-primer adapter amplified TCRs over approximately 19 PCR cycles. TCRdb reanalysed the reads using MiXCR and keeps one entry per CDR3 protein. The table includes roughly 54,000 distinct CDR3 sequences, about 25% detected once. Sequenced here: PBMCs, sampled before treatment. The TCR comes from a male donor with prostate cancer.

The CDR3 DNA is TGTGCCACCAGTGATTCGGGGACAGAATTGACCGGGGAGCTGTTTTTT. Its translation: CATSDSGTELTGELFF. The J gene is TRBJ2-2, the V gene TRBV24-1; TRBD1 agrees at 7 bases. The germline gives CDR1 KGHDR, CDR2 SFDVKD. The J segment lost 5 bases and the V segment lost 2 bases, leaving 7 bases of the junction unmatched. The CDR3 is 16 residues long.